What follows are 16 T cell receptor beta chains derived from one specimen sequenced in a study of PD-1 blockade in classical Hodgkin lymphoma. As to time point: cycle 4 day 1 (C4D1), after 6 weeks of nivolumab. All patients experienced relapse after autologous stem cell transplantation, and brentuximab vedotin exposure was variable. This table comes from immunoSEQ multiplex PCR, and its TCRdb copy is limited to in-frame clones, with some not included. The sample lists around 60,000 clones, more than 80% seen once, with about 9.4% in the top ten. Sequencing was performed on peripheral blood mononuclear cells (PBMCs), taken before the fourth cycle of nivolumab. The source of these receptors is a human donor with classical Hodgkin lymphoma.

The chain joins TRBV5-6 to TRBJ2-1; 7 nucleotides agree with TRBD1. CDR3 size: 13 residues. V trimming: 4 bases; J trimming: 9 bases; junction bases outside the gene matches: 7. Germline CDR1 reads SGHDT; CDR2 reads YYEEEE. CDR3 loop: CASSPTGRSEQFF. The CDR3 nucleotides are TGTGCCAGCAGCCCGACAGGGCGGAGTGAGCAGTTCTTC.

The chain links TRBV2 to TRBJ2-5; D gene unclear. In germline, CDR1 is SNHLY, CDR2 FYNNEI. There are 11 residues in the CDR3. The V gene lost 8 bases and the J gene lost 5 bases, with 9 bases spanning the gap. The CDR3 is CASVQWETQYF. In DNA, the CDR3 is TGTGCCAGCGTTCAGTGGGAGACCCAGTACTTC.

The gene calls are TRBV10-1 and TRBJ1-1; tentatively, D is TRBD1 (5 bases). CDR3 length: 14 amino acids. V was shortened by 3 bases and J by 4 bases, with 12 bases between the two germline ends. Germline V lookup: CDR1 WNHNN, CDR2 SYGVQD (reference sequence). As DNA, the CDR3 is TGCGCCAGCAGTGAAGATGGACACTTCACTGAAGCTTTCTTT. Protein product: CASSEDGHFTEAFF.

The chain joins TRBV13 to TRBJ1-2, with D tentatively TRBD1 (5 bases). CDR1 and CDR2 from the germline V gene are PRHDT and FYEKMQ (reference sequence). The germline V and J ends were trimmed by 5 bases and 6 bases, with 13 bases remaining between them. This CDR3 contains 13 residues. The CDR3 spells CASSPSPGDGYTF. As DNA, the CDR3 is TGTGCCAGCAGCCCTTCCCCGGGGGATGGCTACACCTTC.

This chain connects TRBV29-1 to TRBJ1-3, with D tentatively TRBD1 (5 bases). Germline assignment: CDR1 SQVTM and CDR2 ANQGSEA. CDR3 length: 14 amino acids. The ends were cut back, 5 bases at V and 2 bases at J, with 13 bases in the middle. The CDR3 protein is CSVPDGTTGNTIYF. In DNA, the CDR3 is TGCAGCGTTCCCGATGGGACTACTGGAAACACCATATATTTT.

The CDR3 DNA reads as TGCGCCAGCAGCTTCAGGGGGAGAGAGACCCAGTACTTC. As protein: CASSFRGRETQYF. The chain employs TRBV5-1 and TRBJ2-5; TRBD1 matches at 7 bases. CDR3 size: 13 residues. CDR1 and CDR2 from the germline V gene are SGHRS and YFSETQ. Trimming took 2 bases from V and 4 from J; bases not matched to a gene: 2.

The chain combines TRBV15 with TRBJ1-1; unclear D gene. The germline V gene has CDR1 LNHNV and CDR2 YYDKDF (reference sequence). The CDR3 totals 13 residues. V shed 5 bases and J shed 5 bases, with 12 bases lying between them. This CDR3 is CATSLELGTEAFF. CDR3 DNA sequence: TGTGCCACCAGCCTTGAGTTAGGGACTGAAGCTTTCTTT. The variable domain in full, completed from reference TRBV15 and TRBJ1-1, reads DAMVIQNPRYQVTQFGKPVTLSCSQTLNHNVMYWYQQKSSQAPKLLFHYYDKDFNNEADTPDNFQSRRPNTSFCFLDIRSPGLGDTAMYLCATSLELGTEAFFGQGTRLTVV.

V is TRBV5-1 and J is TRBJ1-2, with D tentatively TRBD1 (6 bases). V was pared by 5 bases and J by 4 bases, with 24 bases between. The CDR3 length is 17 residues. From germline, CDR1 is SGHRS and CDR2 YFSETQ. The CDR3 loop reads CASSTLLGTTLPYGYTF. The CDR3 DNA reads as TGCGCCAGCAGTACCTTGTTGGGGACAACTCTTCCCTATGGCTACACCTTC.

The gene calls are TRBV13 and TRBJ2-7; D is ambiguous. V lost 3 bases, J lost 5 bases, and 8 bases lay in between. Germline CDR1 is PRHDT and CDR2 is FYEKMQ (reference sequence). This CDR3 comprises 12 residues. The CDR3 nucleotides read TGTGCCAGCAGCTTGGTTCTCAACGAGCAGTACTTC. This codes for CASSLVLNEQYF.

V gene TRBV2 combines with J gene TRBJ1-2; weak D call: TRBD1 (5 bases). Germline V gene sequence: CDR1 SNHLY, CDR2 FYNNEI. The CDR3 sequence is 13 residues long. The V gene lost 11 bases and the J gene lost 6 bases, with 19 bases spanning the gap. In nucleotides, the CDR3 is TGTGCCGGACACAGTGGACATTTAGATGGCTACACCTTC. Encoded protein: CAGHSGHLDGYTF.

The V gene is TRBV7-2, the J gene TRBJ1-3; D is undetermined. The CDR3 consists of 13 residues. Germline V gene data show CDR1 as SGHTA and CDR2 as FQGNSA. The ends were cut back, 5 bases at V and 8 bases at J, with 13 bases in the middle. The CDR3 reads CASSLDTLDTIYF. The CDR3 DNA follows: TGTGCCAGCAGCCTCGACACCCTGGACACCATATATTTT.

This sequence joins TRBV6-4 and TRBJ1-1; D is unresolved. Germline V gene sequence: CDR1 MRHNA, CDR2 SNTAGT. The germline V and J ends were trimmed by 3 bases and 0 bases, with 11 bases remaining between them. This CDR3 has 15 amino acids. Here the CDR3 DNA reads TGTGCCAGCAGTGATGTCAGGCATTTGAACACTGAAGCTTTCTTT. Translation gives CASSDVRHLNTEAFF.

This CDR3 is CASSGSWGYEQYF. CDR3 DNA sequence: TGTGCCAGCAGTGGGTCGTGGGGCTACGAGCAGTACTTC. The V and J genes are TRBV6-6 and TRBJ2-7; D is unclear. This CDR3 contains 13 residues. The V gene's germline CDR1 is MNHNY and CDR2 SVGAGI (reference sequence). The ends were cut back, 5 bases at V and 3 bases at J, with 11 bases in the middle.

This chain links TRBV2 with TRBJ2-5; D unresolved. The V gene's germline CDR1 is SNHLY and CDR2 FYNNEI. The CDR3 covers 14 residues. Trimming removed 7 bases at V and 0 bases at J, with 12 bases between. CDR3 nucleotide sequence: TGTGCCAGCACTGGGGTCCGGTACCAAGAGACCCAGTACTTC. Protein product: CASTGVRYQETQYF.

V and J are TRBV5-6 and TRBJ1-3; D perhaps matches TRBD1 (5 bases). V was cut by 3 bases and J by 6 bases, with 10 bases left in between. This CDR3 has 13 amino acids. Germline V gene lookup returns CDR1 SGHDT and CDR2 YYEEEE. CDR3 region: CASSYGTPNTIYF. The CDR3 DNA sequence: TGTGCCAGCAGCTACGGGACTCCAAACACCATATATTTT.

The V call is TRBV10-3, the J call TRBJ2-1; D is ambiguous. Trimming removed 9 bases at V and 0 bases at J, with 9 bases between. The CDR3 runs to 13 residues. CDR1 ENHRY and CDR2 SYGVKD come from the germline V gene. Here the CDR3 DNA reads TGTGCCATAGGGCTGAGCTCCTACAATGAGCAGTTCTTC. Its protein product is CAIGLSSYNEQFF.